This TCR beta chain is drawn from a study of blood T cell repertoires in COVID-19. V shed 3 bases, J shed 7 bases, and the junction held 9 bases outside the gene matches. The germline gives CDR1 SGHKS, CDR2 YYEKEE (reference sequence). The CDR3 consists of 16 residues. Using immunoSEQ multiplex PCR, the repertoire was profiled, and TCRdb retains in-frame clones only, with some absent. This table holds about 120,000 clones, 85% found once. The chain carries TRBV5-5 and TRBJ1-6; 8 bases line up with TRBD1. The TCR sequence derives from an elderly man with acute or convalescent COVID-19. Sequencing was carried out using peripheral blood. CDR3 sequence: CASSSSVGQANSPLHF. DNA of the CDR3: TGTGCCAGCAGCTCCTCGGTGGGACAGGCCAATTCACCCCTCCACTTT.